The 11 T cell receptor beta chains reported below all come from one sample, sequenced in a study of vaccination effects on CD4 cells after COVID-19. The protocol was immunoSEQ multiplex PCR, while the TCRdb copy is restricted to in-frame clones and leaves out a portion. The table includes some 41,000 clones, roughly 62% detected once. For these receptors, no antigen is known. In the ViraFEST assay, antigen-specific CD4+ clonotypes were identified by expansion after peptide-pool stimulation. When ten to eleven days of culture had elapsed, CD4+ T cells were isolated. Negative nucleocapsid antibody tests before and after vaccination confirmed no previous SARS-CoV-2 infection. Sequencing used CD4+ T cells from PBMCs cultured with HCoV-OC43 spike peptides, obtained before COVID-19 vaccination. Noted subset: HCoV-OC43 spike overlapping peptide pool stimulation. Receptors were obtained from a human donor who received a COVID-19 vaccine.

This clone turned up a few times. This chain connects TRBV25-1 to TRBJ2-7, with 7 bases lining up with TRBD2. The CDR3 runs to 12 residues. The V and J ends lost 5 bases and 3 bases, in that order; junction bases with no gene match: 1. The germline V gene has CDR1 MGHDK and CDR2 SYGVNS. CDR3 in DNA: TGTGCCAGCAGTCCGGGGGGCTACGAGCAGTACTTC. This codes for CASSPGGYEQYF.

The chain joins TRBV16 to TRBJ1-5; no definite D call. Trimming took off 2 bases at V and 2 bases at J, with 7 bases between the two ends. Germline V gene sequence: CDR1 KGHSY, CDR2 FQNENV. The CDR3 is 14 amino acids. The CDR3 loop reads CASSQMTGNQPQHF. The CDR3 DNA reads TGTGCCAGCAGCCAAATGACGGGCAATCAGCCCCAGCATTTT.

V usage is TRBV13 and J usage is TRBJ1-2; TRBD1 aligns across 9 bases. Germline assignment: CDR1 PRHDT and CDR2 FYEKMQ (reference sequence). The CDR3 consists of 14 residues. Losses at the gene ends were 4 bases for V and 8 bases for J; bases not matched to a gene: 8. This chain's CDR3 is CASSSQTGGSGYTF. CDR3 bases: TGTGCCAGCAGCTCTCAGACAGGGGGTTCGGGCTACACCTTC.

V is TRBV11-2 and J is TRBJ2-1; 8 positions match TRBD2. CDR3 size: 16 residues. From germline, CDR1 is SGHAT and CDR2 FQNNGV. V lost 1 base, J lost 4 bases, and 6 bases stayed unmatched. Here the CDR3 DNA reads TGTGCCAGCAGCTTAGCTCCGGGACTAGTATACAATGAGCAGTTCTTC. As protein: CASSLAPGLVYNEQFF.

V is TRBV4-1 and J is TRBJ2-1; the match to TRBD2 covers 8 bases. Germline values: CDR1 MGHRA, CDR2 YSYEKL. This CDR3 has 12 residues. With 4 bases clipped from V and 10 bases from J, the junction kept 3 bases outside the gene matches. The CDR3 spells CASSRTSGEQFF. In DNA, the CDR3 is TGCGCCAGCAGCCGCACTAGCGGAGAGCAGTTCTTC.

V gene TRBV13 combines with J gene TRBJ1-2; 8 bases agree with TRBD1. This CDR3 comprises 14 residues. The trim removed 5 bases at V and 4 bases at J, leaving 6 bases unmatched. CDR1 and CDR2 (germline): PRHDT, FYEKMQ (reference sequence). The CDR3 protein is CASSILGTGYGYTF. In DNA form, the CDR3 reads TGTGCCAGCAGCATACTAGGGACAGGCTATGGCTACACCTTC.

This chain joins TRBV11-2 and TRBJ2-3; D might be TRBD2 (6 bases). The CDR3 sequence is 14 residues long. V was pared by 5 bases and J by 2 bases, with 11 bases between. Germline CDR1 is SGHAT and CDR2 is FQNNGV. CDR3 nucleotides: TGTGCCAGCAGCCCGGGGGACCACACAGATACGCAGTATTTT. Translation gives CASSPGDHTDTQYF.

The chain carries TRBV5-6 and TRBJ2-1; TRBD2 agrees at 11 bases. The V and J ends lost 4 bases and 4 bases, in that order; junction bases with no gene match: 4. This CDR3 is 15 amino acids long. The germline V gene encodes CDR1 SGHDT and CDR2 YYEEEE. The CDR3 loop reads CASSPGTSGYNEQFF. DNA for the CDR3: TGTGCCAGCAGCCCCGGGACTAGCGGTTACAATGAGCAGTTCTTC.

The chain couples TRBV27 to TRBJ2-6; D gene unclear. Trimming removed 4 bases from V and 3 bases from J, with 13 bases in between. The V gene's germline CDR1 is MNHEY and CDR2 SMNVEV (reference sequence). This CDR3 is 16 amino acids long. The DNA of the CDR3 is TGTGCCAGCAGTTCGAGGAGCGCTCTTGGGGCCAACGTCCTGACTTTC. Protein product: CASSSRSALGANVLTF.

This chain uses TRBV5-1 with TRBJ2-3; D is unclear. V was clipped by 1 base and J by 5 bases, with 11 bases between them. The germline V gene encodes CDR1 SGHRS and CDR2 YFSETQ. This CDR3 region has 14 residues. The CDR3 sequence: CASSLSRRQDTQYF. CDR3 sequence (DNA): TGCGCCAGCAGCTTGTCCAGAAGACAAGATACGCAGTATTTT.

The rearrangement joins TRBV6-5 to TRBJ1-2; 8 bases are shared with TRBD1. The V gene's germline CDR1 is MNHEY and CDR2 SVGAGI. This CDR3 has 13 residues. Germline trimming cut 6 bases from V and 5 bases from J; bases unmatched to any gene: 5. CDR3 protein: CASRLGQEYGYTF. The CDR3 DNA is TGTGCCAGCAGGTTGGGACAGGAGTATGGCTACACCTTC.